The clone carrying this T cell receptor (beta chain) was counted only a few times. This record belongs to a study of blood T cell repertoires in COVID-19. This CDR3 spans 15 amino acids. Germline assignment: CDR1 LGHDT and CDR2 YNNKEL (reference sequence). The V segment lost 4 bases and the J segment 9 bases; nucleotides outside the gene matches: 9. Libraries were prepared by immunoSEQ multiplex PCR; TCRdb keeps only in-frame clonotypes and omits some of them. The data contain 180,000 or so clones, 86% of them singletons. The chain carries TRBV3-1 (or the pseudogene TRBV3-2) and TRBJ2-1; 10 bases map to TRBD2. Sequencing was performed on PBMCs or T cells enriched from blood (not recorded which). This clonotype originated in a woman aged 30 to 39 who had recovered from COVID-19. CDR3 amino acids: CASSPGTSVLGEQFF. In nucleotides, the CDR3 is TGTGCCAGCAGCCCTGGGACTAGCGTGCTCGGTGAGCAGTTCTTC.